This T cell receptor beta chain was obtained from a study of human thymus T cells. Findings of the study overall: Thymic and blood repertoires appeared to show biased V and J gene usage.

Method: immunoSEQ multiplex PCR; TCRdb's copy keeps in-frame clones and lacks some. Altogether some 40,000 clones are present, approximately 95% being singletons, with the ten largest covering about 0.12%. Finnish infants who were healthy and having corrective surgery for congenital heart defects made up the donors. On this clone: Its antigen is as yet unknown.

The TCR comes from a boy less than two years old with a congenital heart defect but otherwise immunologically healthy. Sequencing was performed on blood.

The CDR3 DNA is TGTGCCAGCAGCTTACTAGCGTCAACCTACAATGAGCAGTTCTTC. Translated, it gives CASSLLASTYNEQFF. This chain connects TRBV11-3 to TRBJ2-1; TRBD2 is a possible D gene (6 bases). V dropped 2 bases and J dropped 2 bases, with 10 bases sitting between them. The germline CDR1 and CDR2 sequences are SGHNT and YENEEA. The CDR3 extends over 15 amino acids.